This TCR beta chain was identified during a study of cytomegalovirus exposure and HLA in healthy donors. Whole-study context: For the roughly 370 genotyped donors, more than 65% fell within the Caucasian-associated ancestry cluster.

Findings and caveats of the study: An analysis that was carried out later associated 15,000 to 20,000 TCR beta sequences with HLA alleles at 0.05 false discovery rate. Later analysis showed most CMV-associated TCR beta chains appearing HLA-restricted.

Germline assignment: CDR1 MNHEY and CDR2 SVGAGI. The CDR3 is made up of 14 amino acids. With 60 Vbeta and 13 Jbeta primers, the PCR was carried out. Authors' processing steps: A later analysis counted some 87 million unique TCR beta chains, around 10 million shared. Profiled with immunoSEQ multiplex PCR; TCRdb holds only in-frame clones, not every one. V, J and clone size are taken as reported in that table, and D and trimming were inferred from the DNA itself. The sample records under 110,000 clones, 75% being singletons. Comment on this clone: The antigen is unknown.

The TCR was taken from a man between 50 and 59 years old in good health and CMV-seronegative. The sequenced sample was PBMCs. The rearrangement joins TRBV6-5 to TRBJ2-5; a possible D gene is TRBD1 (6 bases). TRBJ2-7 matches the DNA end more closely, so the J call is doubtful. The CDR3 here is CASSSMRQVNEQYF. The DNA of the CDR3 is TGTGCCAGCAGTTCAATGAGACAGGTAAACGAGCAGTACTTC.